The TCR beta chain described here comes from a study of OX40 agonist ivuxolimab in advanced cancers. The repertoire was sequenced with immunoSEQ multiplex PCR; TCRdb's copy has only in-frame clones and lacks some. The sample has roughly 90,000 clones, approximately 91% seen once. In regard to this clone: Its antigen is not known.

Study results and caveats: Both blood CD4+ and CD8+ T cells showed clonal growth by week 6 at 0.1 to 3.0 mg/kg.

This CDR3 has 16 amino acids. Germline lookup yields CDR1 MDHEN and CDR2 SYDVKM. Trimming pared 6 bases from V and 2 bases from J, leaving 19 bases between. This chain uses TRBV28 with TRBJ1-2; no clear D gene. The clonotype was recovered from an adult with an advanced solid tumor such as melanoma, head and neck, liver or kidney cancer. Sequencing was performed on CD4+ or CD8+ T cells sorted from blood, taken in a trial of the OX40 agonist ivuxolimab. Here the CDR3 reads CASSAVSLRQNYGYTF. In nucleotides, the CDR3 is TGTGCCAGCAGCGCCGTCAGCCTACGACAAAACTATGGCTACACCTTC.